The 4 T cell receptor beta chains below all came from one sample that was sequenced in a study of T cell responses to AZD1222 COVID-19 vaccine. Clones were sequenced by immunoSEQ multiplex PCR, and TCRdb holds only the in-frame ones, with some missing. The data hold 150,000 to 200,000 clones, with about 93% observed a single time. The input for sequencing was peripheral blood, taken 28 days after the second dose of the MenACWY control vaccine. These receptors were obtained from an adult who received the MenACWY meningococcal vaccine as a control.

The chain carries TRBV15 and TRBJ1-2; D is possibly TRBD1 (6 bases). The length of the CDR3 is 13 residues. The ends were cut back, 2 bases at V and 11 bases at J, with 15 bases in the middle. CDR1 is LNHNV, CDR2 YYDKDF, per germline (reference sequence). CDR3 sequence reads: CATSRREGGPYTF. CDR3 nucleotide sequence: TGTGCCACCAGCAGACGAGAAGGGGGACCTTACACCTTC.

This clone was observed a single time. This chain's CDR3 is CASSPLTLNSPLHF. The CDR3 nucleotides read TGTGCCAGCAGTCCGCTAACGTTAAATTCACCCCTCCACTTT. The chain carries TRBV27 and TRBJ1-6; D is unclear. CDR3 length: 14 residues. V shed 5 bases and J shed 7 bases, with 12 bases lying between them. Germline V gene sequence: CDR1 MNHEY, CDR2 SMNVEV (reference sequence).

The V call is TRBV19, the J call TRBJ1-1; D is possibly TRBD1 (5 bases). Per germline, CDR1 LNHDA and CDR2 SQIVND (reference sequence). Trimming stripped 8 bases from V and 0 bases from J, with 19 bases between. The CDR3 has 16 residues. The DNA for the CDR3 is TGTGCCAGTTTTTTTTCCGTGGGGCAGATGAACACTGAAGCTTTCTTT. It specifies CASFFSVGQMNTEAFF.

The genes are TRBV4-3 and TRBJ2-1; 7 bases agree with TRBD2. The CDR3 has 16 amino acids. J gave up 7 bases and V 0 bases, and 9 bases lay outside the gene matches. In germline, CDR1 is LGHNA, CDR2 YSLEER. The CDR3 sequence: CASSQDPGGSGNEQFF. The DNA for the CDR3 is TGCGCCAGCAGCCAAGACCCCGGGGGGTCGGGGAATGAGCAGTTCTTC.